What follows is one TCR beta chain and its context. The source of the sample is a study of blood T cell repertoires in COVID-19. Across the study: The study drew acute and convalescent COVID-19 samples from the United States, Italy and Spain. T cells, B-cell-depleted T cells, or PBMCs provided the cDNA or gDNA that served as material.

This CDR3 region has 13 residues. Germline-derived CDR1 and CDR2 are SGDLS and YYNGEE. Between the trimmed V and J ends, which lost 4 bases and 5 bases, there was a span of 10 bases. The authors' processing: Reference gene primers were amplified, and this amplification served to estimate nucleated cell counts. Assay used: immunoSEQ multiplex PCR; TCRdb lists only in-frame clones, some missing. V, J and clone size derive from that table, while D and trimming were established from the DNA sequence. Of 160,000 or so clones in the sample, roughly four fifths were seen once. V and J are TRBV9 and TRBJ1-5, with D possibly being TRBD1 (5 bases). Input material: peripheral blood. The receptor was isolated from a human donor in a cohort sampled during active COVID-19. This CDR3 is CASSRGGYQPQHF. The CDR3 region has the DNA TGTGCCAGCAGCCGGGGGGGATATCAGCCCCAGCATTTT.